This TCR beta chain came from a study of OX40 agonist ivuxolimab in advanced cancers. With respect to the entire study: Ivuxolimab, which targeted the costimulatory receptor OX40 (CD134), was an agonistic, fully human IgG2 monoclonal antibody. Prior anti-PD-1, anti-PD-L1 or anti-CTLA-4 therapy was permitted, and 40% to 50% of dose-escalation patients had received checkpoint inhibitors. Of the 52 patients in dose escalation, 19 had hepatocellular carcinoma, approximately 15 had melanoma, 9 had renal cell carcinoma and 9 had head and neck cancer. Intravenous ivuxolimab was administered to patients every 2 weeks at six dose levels: 0.01, 0.1, 0.3, 1.5, 3 and 10 mg/kg. Peripheral TCRbeta sequencing was intended to test whether TCR sequence diversity was altered and clonal T-cell expansion was caused by ivuxolimab. A male proportion of roughly 80% and a mean age of roughly 55 years, ranging from roughly 23 to 79, were recorded for the dose-escalation cohort. Partial responses were achieved by three dose-escalation patients, of whom one had hepatocellular carcinoma and two had cutaneous melanoma. The paper describes the monotherapy dose-escalation part (N of about 55 patients) of the phase I trial of ivuxolimab.

The trial excluded patients who had a history of autoimmune disease or were on systemic immunosuppression. In every dose cohort, peripheral blood was drawn for TCR sequencing at baseline, cycle 4 day 1, and cycle 7 day 1. The samples were taken from a phase I, first-in-human, multicenter, open-label dose-escalation trial of ivuxolimab. Adults with locally advanced or metastatic melanoma, renal cell carcinoma, hepatocellular carcinoma or head and neck squamous cell carcinoma were enrolled in the trial. Before TCR sequencing, CD4+ and CD8+ T cells were separately sorted from peripheral blood. According to the germline V gene, CDR1 reads ENHRY and CDR2 reads SYGVKD. From cysteine to phenylalanine, the CDR3 is 15 amino acids long. Only the CDR3 portion is preserved as DNA: 45 bases, with reading frame beginning at the first base. Relative to germline, V is missing 6 bases and J is missing 3 bases, with 6 bases of the junction outside any gene match.

As concerns this clone: Its binding antigen is unknown. No base quality information exists; no much larger clone differs at one position.

The paper's findings and limits, for the study overall: Low levels of normalized T-cell clonal expansion were also seen in some nonresponding patients. After ivuxolimab, expanded clones were on average more numerous among CD8+ T cells than among CD4+ T cells. Antigen specificity was not determined for the clonally expanded peripheral T cells. In the 0.1-3.0 mg/kg groups, partial responders had among the lowest normalized peripheral clonal expansion, particularly in CD8+ T cells. At doses from 0.1 to 3.0 mg/kg, clonal expansion was seen in both CD4+ and CD8+ blood T cells between baseline and week 6.

To sequence the TCRbeta CDR3 region, genomic DNA was isolated from the sorted cells. The immunoSEQ Assay was used to sequence the TCRbeta CDR3 regions. The immuneACCESS repertoire file appears here via TCRdb, limited to in-frame rearrangements. These files lack a portion of the clones; in checked studies, under half of the deficit traces to unresolved V genes, and the cause of the others is not known. The sample has around 75,000 clones on record, around 90% of them singletons. More than 8% of the sample rests with the top ten. Recombination connected TRBV10-3 to TRBJ2-2; 8 central nucleotides agree with TRBD2. The source of this sequence is an adult with an advanced solid tumor such as melanoma, head and neck, liver or kidney cancer. The specimen comprised CD4+ or CD8+ T cells sorted from blood, sampled in a trial of the OX40 agonist ivuxolimab. Read as DNA, the sequence is TGTGCCATCAGAGGATGGCGGGAGGACACCGGGGAGCTGTTTTTT. Its protein product is CAIRGWREDTGELFF.